Listed below are T cell receptor beta chains from one sample, sequenced in a study of beta chain features in type 1 diabetes. Some clones are missing from TCRdb's copy, which holds only in-frame ones; the method was immunoSEQ multiplex PCR. This table has 400,000 to 600,000 clones, 30% appearing once. The material sequenced was naive CD4+ T cells from blood. All receptors derive from a young man in good health. Each CDR3 is given with its conserved first and last residue. A D gene is named only where the DNA matches it firmly. Expanded clones get a size class; other rows say once, few or many, or leave the size out.

size	V	J	D	DNA	CDR3
.	TRBV30	TRBJ2-1	.	TGTGCCTGGAGTCAGGAGAGTGTGCAGTTCTTC	CAWSQESVQFF
.	TRBV19	TRBJ2-7	.	TGTGCCAGTAGTATGCGGCCCGGGGGGCTGATCGTGCACGAGCAGTACTTC	CASSMRPGGLIVHEQYF
few	TRBV29-1	TRBJ1-1	.	TGCAGCGTTGAAGATTATTCGGCTGAAGCTTTCTTT	CSVEDYSAEAFF
.	TRBV15	TRBJ2-3	TRBD2	TGTGCCACCAGCCCTGACCGACTAGCGGGAGGGGTAGATACGCAGTATTTT	CATSPDRLAGGVDTQYF
.	TRBV18	TRBJ2-7	.	TGTGCCAGCTCACCTTCTCGGAACCTCTACGAGCAGTACTTC	CASSPSRNLYEQYF
few	TRBV9	TRBJ2-1	TRBD2	TGTGCCAGCAGCGCCTTAGCGGGTATGACCAATGAGCAGTTCTTC	CASSALAGMTNEQFF
few	TRBV29-1	TRBJ2-7	.	TGCAGCGTTGTTATACGGACAGCTCTTGCCGAGCAGTACTTC	CSVVIRTALAEQYF
once	TRBV5-1	TRBJ2-1	.	TGCGCCAGCAGCCCCTCGGGGGCCGAGTACAATGAGCAGTTCTTC	CASSPSGAEYNEQFF
.	TRBV28	TRBJ1-5	.	TGTGCCAGCAGCCTAAGGGGTATTCGGAATCAGCCCCAGCATTTT	CASSLRGIRNQPQHF
.	TRBV19	TRBJ2-7	.	TGTGCCAGTAGTATGGAGGGCCTGGAGAGCTACGAGCAGTACTTC	CASSMEGLESYEQYF
.	TRBV27	TRBJ2-3	TRBD1	TGTGCCAGCAGTTCACAGGGGACAGATACGCAGTATTTT	CASSSQGTDTQYF
.	TRBV12-5	TRBJ2-2	.	TGTGCTAGTGGTTTGACAGGGAAAAACACCGGGGAGCTGTTTTTT	CASGLTGKNTGELFF
.	TRBV6-1	TRBJ2-7	.	TGTGCCAGCAGTGAATCTAGCAGTACCTACGAGCAGTACTTC	CASSESSSTYEQYF
.	TRBV7-2	TRBJ1-2	TRBD1	TGTGCCAGCAGCCCCGGGACAGGGGGCGTCTATGGCTACACCTTC	CASSPGTGGVYGYTF
.	TRBV2	TRBJ1-1	.	TGTGCCAGCAATCTTGGGAGGGAAACTGAAGCTTTCTTT	CASNLGRETEAFF
.	TRBV7-2	TRBJ2-1	TRBD2	TGTGCCAGCACCGGGACTAGCGGAGTTTACAATGAGCAGTTCTTC	CASTGTSGVYNEQFF
few	TRBV4-2	TRBJ1-2	.	TGTGCCAGCAGCCAAGATCCGACCAACTATGGCTACACCTTC	CASSQDPTNYGYTF
.	TRBV19	TRBJ1-5	.	TGTGCCAGTAGCTTGACGGCTAGCAATCAGCCCCAGCATTTT	CASSLTASNQPQHF
few	TRBV15	TRBJ2-5	TRBD1	TGTGCCACCAGCAGAGTTCTTGGGACAGGGGGCGGAGAGACCCAGTACTTC	CATSRVLGTGGGETQYF
.	TRBV23-1	TRBJ2-1	.	TGCGCCAGCAGCAACCTTGGGACCTCACACGGCAATGAGCAGTTCTTC	CASSNLGTSHGNEQFF